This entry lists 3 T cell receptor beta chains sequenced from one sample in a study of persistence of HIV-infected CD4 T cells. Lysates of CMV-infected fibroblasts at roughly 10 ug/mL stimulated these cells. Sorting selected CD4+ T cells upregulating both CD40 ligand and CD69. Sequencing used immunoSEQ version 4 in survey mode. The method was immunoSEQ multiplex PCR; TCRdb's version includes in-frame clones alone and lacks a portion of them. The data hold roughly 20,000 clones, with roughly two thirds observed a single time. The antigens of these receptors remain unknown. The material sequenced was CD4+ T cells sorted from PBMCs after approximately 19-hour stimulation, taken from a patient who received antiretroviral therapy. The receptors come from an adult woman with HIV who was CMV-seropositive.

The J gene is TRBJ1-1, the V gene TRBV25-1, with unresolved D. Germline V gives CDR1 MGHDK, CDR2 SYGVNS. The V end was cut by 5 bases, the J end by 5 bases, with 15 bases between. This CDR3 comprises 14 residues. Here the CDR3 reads CASSRNSFWTEAFF. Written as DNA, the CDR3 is TGTGCCAGCAGTCGGAACAGCTTTTGGACTGAAGCTTTCTTT.

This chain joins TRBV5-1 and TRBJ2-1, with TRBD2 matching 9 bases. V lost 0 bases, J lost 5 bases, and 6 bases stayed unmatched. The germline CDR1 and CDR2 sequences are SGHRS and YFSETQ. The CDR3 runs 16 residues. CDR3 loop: CASSLATSGRHNEQFF. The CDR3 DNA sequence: TGCGCCAGCAGCTTGGCGACTAGCGGACGACACAATGAGCAGTTCTTC.

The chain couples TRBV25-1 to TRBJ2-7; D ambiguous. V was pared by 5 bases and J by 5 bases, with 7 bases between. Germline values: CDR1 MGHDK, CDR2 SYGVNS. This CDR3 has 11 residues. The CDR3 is CASSPRHEQYF. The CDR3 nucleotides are TGTGCCAGCAGTCCCAGACACGAGCAGTACTTC.